A single sample gave rise to the 3 T cell receptor beta chains below, sequenced in a study of blood T cell repertoires in COVID-19. Libraries were prepared by immunoSEQ multiplex PCR; TCRdb keeps only in-frame clonotypes and omits some of them. The table lists approximately 320,000 clones, roughly 85% of them singletons, with roughly 7.8% in the top ten. Sequenced material: peripheral blood. The receptors were gathered from a human donor in a cohort sampled during active COVID-19.

The chain couples TRBV7-8 to TRBJ1-1; D possibly corresponds to TRBD1 (6 bases). Trimming took 5 bases from V and 10 from J, leaving 20 bases between them. Germline V lookup: CDR1 SGHVS, CDR2 FQNEAQ. This CDR3 has 14 residues. The chain's CDR3 is CASSQGHQETGAFF. As DNA, the CDR3 is TGTGCCAGCAGCCAGGGACACCAGGAAACGGGAGCTTTCTTT.

A single count supports this clone. The chain is built from TRBV5-4 and TRBJ2-6, with D perhaps matching TRBD2 (5 bases). The CDR3 consists of 19 residues. CDR1 SGHNT and CDR2 YYREEE come from the germline V gene (reference sequence). Trimming stripped 4 bases from V and 4 bases from J, with 24 bases between. CDR3 DNA: TGTGCCAGCAGCCTAATACGGGATCGCCTCGGGCAAGGGGCCAACGTCCTGACTTTC. Residues: CASSLIRDRLGQGANVLTF. The complete variable domain, with remaining parts taken from reference TRBV5-4 and TRBJ2-6, reads ETGVTQSPTHLIKTRGQQVTLRCSSQSGHNTVSWYQQALGQGPQFIFQYYREEENGRGNFPPRFSGLQFPNYSSELNVNALELDDSALYLCASSLIRDRLGQGANVLTFGAGSRLTVL.

This chain uses TRBV9 with TRBJ2-3, with 8 bases aligning to TRBD2. CDR1 is SGDLS and CDR2 is YYNGEE in the germline V gene. Trimming removed 3 bases from V and 4 bases from J; junction bases left unmatched: 7. This CDR3 spans 15 amino acids. CDR3 sequence reads: CASSAQAGDADTQYF. The CDR3 DNA reads as TGTGCCAGCAGCGCCCAAGCGGGGGATGCAGATACGCAGTATTTT.